This TCR beta chain was obtained from a study of T cell changes during pregnancy in multiple sclerosis. This table comes from immunoSEQ multiplex PCR, and its TCRdb copy is limited to in-frame clones, with some not included. The sample carries 80,000 to 95,000 clones, roughly 95% recorded once. CDR1 and CDR2 (germline): SGHAT, FQNNGV. V gave up 4 bases and J gave up 6 bases; unmatched junction bases: 8. The CDR3 covers 16 residues. The material was peripheral blood, obtained in the second trimester of pregnancy. The J gene is TRBJ2-2, the V gene TRBV11-2; 10 bases fit TRBD1. The sequence was obtained from a female donor with multiple sclerosis, enrolled in a pregnancy study. The CDR3 sequence: CASSSLRDRGPGELFF. The CDR3 DNA follows: TGTGCCAGCAGCTCGCTACGGGACAGGGGCCCCGGGGAGCTGTTTTTT.